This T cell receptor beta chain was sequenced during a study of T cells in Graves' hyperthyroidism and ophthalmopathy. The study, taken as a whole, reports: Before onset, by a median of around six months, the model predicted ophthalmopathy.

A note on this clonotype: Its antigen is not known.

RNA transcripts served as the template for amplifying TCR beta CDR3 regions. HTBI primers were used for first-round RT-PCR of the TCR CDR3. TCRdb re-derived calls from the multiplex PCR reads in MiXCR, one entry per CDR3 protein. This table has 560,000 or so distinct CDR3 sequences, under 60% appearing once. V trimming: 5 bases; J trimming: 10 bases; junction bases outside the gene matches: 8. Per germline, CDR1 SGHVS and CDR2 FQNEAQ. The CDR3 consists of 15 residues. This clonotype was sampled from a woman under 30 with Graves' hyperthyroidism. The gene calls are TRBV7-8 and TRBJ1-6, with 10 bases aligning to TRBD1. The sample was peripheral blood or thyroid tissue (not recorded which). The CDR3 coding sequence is TGTGCCAGCAGCCCCAAGACAGGGGGCGACTCACCCCTCCACTTT. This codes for CASSPKTGGDSPLHF.